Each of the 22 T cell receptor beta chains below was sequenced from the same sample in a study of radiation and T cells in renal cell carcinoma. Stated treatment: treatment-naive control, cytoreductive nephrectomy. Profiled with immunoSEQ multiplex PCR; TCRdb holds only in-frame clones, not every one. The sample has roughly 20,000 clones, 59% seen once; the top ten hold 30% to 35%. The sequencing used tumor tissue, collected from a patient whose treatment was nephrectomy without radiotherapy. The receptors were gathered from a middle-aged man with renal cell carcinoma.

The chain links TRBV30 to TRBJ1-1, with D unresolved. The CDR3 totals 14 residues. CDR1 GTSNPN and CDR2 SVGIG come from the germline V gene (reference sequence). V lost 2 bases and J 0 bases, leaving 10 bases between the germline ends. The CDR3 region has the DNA TGTGCCTGGAGTACAGCGATCCTGAACACTGAAGCTTTCTTT. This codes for CAWSTAILNTEAFF.

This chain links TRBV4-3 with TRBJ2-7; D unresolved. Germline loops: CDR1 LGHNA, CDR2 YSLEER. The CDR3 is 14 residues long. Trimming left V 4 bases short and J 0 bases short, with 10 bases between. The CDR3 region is CASSPRTSSYEQYF. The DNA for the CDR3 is TGCGCCAGCAGCCCGAGGACCAGCTCCTACGAGCAGTACTTC.

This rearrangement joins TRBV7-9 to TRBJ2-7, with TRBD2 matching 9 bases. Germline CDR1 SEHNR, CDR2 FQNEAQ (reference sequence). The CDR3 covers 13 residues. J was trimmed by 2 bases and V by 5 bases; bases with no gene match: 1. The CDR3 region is CASSPSGTYEQYF. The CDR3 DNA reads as TGTGCCAGCAGCCCTAGCGGGACCTACGAGCAGTACTTC.

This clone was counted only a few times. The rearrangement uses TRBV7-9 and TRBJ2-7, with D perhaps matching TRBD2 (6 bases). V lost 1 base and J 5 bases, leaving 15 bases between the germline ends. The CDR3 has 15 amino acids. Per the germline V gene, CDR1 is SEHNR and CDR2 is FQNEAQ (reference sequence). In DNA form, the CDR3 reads TGTGCCAGCAGCTTAGTAGTTGCGGGGAATAACGAGCAGTACTTC. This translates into CASSLVVAGNNEQYF.

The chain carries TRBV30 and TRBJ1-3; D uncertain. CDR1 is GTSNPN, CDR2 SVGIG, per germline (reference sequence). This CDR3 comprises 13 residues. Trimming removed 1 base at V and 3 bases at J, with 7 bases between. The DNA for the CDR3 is TGTGCCTGGAGTGCGGGAGGTGGAAACACCATATATTTT. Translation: CAWSAGGGNTIYF. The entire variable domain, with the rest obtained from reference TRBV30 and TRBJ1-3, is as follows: SQTIHQWPATLVQPVGSPLSLECTVEGTSNPNLYWYRQAAGRGLQLLFYSVGIGQISSEVPQNLSASRPQDRQFILSSKKLLLSDSGFYLCAWSAGGGNTIYFGEGSWLTVV.

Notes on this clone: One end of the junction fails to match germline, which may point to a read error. The chain's CDR3 is CASSQETGGDEKLFF. The CDR3 DNA reads TGCGCCAGCAGCCAGGAGACAGGGGGCGATGAAAAACTGTTTTTT. The V and J genes are TRBV5-4 and TRBJ1-4; the match to TRBD1 covers 10 bases. From germline, CDR1 is SGHNT and CDR2 YYREEE (reference sequence). The CDR3 contains 15 residues.

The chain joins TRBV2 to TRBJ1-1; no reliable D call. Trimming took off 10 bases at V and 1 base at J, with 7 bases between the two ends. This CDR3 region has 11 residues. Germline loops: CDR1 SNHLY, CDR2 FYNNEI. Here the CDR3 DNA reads TGTGCCATTAAGGGGAACACTGAAGCTTTCTTT. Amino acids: CAIKGNTEAFF.

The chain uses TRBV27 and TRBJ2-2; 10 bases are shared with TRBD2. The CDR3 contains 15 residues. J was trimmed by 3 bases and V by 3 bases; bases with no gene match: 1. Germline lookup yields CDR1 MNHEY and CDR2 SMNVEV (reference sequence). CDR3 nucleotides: TGTGCCAGCAGTTTCACTAGCGGGGACACCGGGGAGCTGTTTTTT. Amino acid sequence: CASSFTSGDTGELFF.

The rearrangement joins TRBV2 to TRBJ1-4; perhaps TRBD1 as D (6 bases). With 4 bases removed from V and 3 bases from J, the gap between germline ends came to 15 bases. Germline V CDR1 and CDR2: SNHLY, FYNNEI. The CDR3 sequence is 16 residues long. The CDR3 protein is CASSGPGTSANEKLFF. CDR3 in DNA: TGTGCCAGCAGTGGTCCTGGGACATCTGCTAATGAAAAACTGTTTTTT. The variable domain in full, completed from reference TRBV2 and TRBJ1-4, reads EPEVTQTPSHQVTQMGQEVILRCVPISNHLYFYWYRQILGQKVEFLVSFYNNEISEKSEIFDDQFSVERPDGSNFTLKIRSTKLEDSAMYFCASSGPGTSANEKLFFGSGTQLSVL.

The CDR3 sequence is CASRPRSLGQPNYGYTF. The CDR3 DNA reads as TGTGCCAGCAGACCCCGATCCCTTGGACAGCCTAACTATGGCTACACCTTC. V gene TRBV27 combines with J gene TRBJ1-2; a possible D gene is TRBD1 (6 bases). The length of the CDR3 is 17 residues. Germline CDR1 MNHEY, CDR2 SMNVEV (reference sequence). Trimming cost V 6 bases and J 0 bases, with 20 bases left between them.

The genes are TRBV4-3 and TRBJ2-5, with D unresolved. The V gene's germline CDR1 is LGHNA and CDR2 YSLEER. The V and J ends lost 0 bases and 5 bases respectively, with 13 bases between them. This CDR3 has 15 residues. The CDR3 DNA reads TGCGCCAGCAGCCAAGATCCCGCCGTTTGGGAGACCCAGTACTTC. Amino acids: CASSQDPAVWETQYF.

CDR3 loop: CASSSYVDTQYF. CDR3 bases: TGTGCCAGTAGTTCCTACGTGGATACGCAGTATTTT. This rearrangement joins TRBV19 to TRBJ2-3; D call uncertain. Germline assignment: CDR1 LNHDA and CDR2 SQIVND (reference sequence). Trimming cost V 5 bases and J 6 bases, with 9 bases left between them. There are 12 residues in the CDR3.

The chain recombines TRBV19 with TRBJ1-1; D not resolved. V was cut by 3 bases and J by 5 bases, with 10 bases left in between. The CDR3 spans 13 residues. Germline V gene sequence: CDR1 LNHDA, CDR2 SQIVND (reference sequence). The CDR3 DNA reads TGTGCCAGTAGTATCAGATCCCGGACTGAAGCTTTCTTT. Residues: CASSIRSRTEAFF.

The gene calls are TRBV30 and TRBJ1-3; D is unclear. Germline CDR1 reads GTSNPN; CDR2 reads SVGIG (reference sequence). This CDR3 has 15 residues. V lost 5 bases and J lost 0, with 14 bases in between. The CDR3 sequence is CAWGLGARSGNTIYF. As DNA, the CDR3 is TGTGCCTGGGGGCTGGGCGCCCGCTCTGGAAACACCATATATTTT.

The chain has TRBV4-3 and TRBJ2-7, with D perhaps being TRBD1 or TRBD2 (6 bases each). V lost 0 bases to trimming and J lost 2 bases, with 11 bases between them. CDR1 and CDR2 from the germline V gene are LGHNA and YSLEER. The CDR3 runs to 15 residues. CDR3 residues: CASSQDLGGPYEQYF. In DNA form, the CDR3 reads TGCGCCAGCAGCCAAGATCTCGGGGGCCCCTACGAGCAGTACTTC.

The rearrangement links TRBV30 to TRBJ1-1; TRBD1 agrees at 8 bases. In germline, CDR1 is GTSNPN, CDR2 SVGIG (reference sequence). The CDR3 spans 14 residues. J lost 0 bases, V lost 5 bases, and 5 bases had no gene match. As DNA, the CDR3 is TGTGCCTGGGGCTGGACAGGGATGAACACTGAAGCTTTCTTT. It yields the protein CAWGWTGMNTEAFF.

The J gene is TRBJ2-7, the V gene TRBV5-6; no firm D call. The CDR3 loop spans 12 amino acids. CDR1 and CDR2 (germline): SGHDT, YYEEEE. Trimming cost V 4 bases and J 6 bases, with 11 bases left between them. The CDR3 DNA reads TGTGCCAGCAGCCCTAGAGTAGGCGAGCAGTACTTC. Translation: CASSPRVGEQYF.

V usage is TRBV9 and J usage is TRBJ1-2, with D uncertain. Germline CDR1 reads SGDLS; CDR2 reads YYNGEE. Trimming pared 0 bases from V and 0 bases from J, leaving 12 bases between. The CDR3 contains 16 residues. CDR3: CASSVAPDRANYGYTF. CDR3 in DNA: TGTGCCAGCAGCGTAGCTCCGGACCGAGCTAACTATGGCTACACCTTC.

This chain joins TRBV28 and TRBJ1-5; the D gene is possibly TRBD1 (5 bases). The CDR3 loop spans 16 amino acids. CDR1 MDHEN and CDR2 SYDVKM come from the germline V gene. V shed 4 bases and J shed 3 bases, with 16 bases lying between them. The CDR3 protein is CASSSPGRMNNQPQHF. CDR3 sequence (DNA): TGTGCCAGCAGTTCCCCGGGGCGAATGAACAATCAGCCCCAGCATTTT.

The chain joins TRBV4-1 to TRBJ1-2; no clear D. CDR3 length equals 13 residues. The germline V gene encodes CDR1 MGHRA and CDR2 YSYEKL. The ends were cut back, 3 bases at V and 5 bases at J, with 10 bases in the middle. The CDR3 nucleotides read TGCGCCAGCAGCCACCCCGAGTTATATGGCTACACCTTC. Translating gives CASSHPELYGYTF.

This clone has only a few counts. CDR3 in amino acids: CASRGGGDQPQHF. In DNA, the CDR3 is TGTGCCAGCAGAGGGGGGGGTGATCAGCCCCAGCATTTT. V and J are TRBV28 and TRBJ1-5, with D possibly matching TRBD1 (6 bases). Trimming cost V 6 bases and J 5 bases, with 11 bases left between them. The CDR3 spans 13 residues. The V gene's germline CDR1 is MDHEN and CDR2 SYDVKM.

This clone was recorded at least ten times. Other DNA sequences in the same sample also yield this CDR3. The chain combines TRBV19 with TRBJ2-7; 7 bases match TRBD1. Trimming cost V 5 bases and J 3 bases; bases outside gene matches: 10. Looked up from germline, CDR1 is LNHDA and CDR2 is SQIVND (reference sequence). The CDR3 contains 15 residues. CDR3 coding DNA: TGTGCCAGTAGTCCTAGACAGGGCCTAGACTACGAGCAGTACTTC. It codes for CASSPRQGLDYEQYF.